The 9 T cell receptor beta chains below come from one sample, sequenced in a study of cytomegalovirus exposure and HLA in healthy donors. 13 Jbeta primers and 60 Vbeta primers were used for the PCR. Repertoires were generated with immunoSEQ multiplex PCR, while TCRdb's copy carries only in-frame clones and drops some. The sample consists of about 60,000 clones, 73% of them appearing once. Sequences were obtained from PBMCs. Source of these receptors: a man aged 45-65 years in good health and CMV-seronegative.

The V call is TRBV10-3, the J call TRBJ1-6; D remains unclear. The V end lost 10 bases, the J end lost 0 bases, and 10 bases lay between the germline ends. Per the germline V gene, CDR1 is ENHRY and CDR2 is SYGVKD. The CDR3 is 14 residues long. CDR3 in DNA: TGTGCCACCGGGAAAAGCTCCTATAATTCACCCCTCCACTTT. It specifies CATGKSSYNSPLHF.

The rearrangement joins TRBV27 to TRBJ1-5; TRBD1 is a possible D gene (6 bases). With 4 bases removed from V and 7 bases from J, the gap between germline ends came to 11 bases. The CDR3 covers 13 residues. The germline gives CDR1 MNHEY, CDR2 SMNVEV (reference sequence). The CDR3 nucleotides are TGTGCCAGCAGTTCGACAGGAGACCAGCCCCAGCATTTT. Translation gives CASSSTGDQPQHF.

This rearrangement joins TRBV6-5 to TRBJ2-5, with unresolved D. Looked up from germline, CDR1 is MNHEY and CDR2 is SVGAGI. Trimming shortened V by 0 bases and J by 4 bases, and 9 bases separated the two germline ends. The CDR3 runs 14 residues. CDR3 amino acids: CASSYSIGLETQYF. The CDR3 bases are TGTGCCAGCAGTTACTCCATCGGGTTAGAGACCCAGTACTTC.

The CDR3 DNA reads as TGTGCCAGCAGGATGCAGGGTTACAATGAGCAGTTCTTC. This gives the protein CASRMQGYNEQFF. The V call is TRBV28, the J call TRBJ2-1; a possible D gene is TRBD1 (5 bases). The length of the CDR3 is 13 residues. V was pared by 6 bases and J by 4 bases, with 10 bases between. Per germline, CDR1 MDHEN and CDR2 SYDVKM.

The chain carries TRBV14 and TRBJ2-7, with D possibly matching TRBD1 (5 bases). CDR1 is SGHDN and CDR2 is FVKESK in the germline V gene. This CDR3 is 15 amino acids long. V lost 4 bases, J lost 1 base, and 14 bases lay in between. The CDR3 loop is CASSPRVAGSYEQYF. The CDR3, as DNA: TGTGCCAGCAGCCCCCGTGTGGCAGGGTCCTACGAGCAGTACTTC.

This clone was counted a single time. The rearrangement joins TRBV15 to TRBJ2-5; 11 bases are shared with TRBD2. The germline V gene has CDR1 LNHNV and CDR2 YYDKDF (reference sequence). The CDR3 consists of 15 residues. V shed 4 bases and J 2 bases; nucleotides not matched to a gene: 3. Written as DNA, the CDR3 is TGTGCCACCAGCACCCGACTAGCGGGGCAAGAGACCCAGTACTTC. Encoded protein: CATSTRLAGQETQYF. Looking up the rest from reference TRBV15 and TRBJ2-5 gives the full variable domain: DAMVIQNPRYQVTQFGKPVTLSCSQTLNHNVMYWYQQKSSQAPKLLFHYYDKDFNNEADTPDNFQSRRPNTSFCFLDIRSPGLGDTAMYLCATSTRLAGQETQYFGPGTRLLVL.

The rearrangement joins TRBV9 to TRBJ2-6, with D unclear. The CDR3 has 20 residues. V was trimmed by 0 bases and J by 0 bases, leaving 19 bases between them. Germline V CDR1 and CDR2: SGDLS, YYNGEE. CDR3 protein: CASSVATETQRNSGANVLTF. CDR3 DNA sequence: TGTGCCAGCAGCGTAGCCACGGAGACCCAAAGGAACTCTGGGGCCAACGTCCTGACTTTC.

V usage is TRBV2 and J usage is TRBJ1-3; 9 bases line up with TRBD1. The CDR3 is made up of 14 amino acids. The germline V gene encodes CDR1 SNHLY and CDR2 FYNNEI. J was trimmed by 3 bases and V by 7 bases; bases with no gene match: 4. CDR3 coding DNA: TGTGCCAGCAACAGGGGGCCACTTGGAAACACCATATATTTT. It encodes CASNRGPLGNTIYF.

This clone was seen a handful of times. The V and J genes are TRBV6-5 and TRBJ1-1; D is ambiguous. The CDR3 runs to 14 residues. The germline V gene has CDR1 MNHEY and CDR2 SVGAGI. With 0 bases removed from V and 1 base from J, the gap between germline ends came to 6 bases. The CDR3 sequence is CASSYSTPNTEAFF. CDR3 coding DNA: TGTGCCAGCAGTTACTCGACACCGAACACTGAAGCTTTCTTT.